This T cell receptor beta chain came from a study of CD8+ T cells in alopecia areata. The V gene end was trimmed by 4 bases and the J gene end by 3 bases; junction bases not matched to a gene: 12. Germline V lookup: CDR1 MNHEY, CDR2 SMNVEV (reference sequence). This CDR3 is 16 amino acids long. Treatment in this sample: oral pan-JAK inhibitor, 5-10 mg twice daily. RNA extraction was followed by reverse transcription into cDNA, which acted as the sequencing template. Here immunoSEQ multiplex PCR was the method, and the copy in TCRdb shows in-frame clones only, minus some. The sample consists of some 100,000 clones, about three fifths of them appearing once.

This receptor was identified in a human donor with alopecia areata. The sequences come from CD8+ T cells sorted from blood, collected at week 4, from a patient treated with tofacitinib. The rearrangement uses TRBV27 and TRBJ2-7; 7 bases map to TRBD1. The CDR3 loop reads CASSSNTGDRIYEQYF. In DNA, the CDR3 is TGTGCCAGCAGTTCCAATACAGGGGACAGAATCTACGAGCAGTACTTC.